Described below is a single T cell receptor (beta chain) sequence and its context. The antigen is not known. Primers included in the PCR were 60 Vbeta and 13 Jbeta primers. In the authors' workflow: Later reanalysis found 80 million or so unique TCR beta chains, around 10 million of them shared. TCRdb's table, derived via immunoSEQ multiplex PCR, lists solely in-frame clones and lacks some. The V and J calls and clone size come from that table; D and trimming were worked out from the DNA. The table includes about 70,000 clones, roughly 89% detected once. The data were obtained in a study of cytomegalovirus exposure and HLA in healthy donors. Overall study findings and caveats: Analysis was carried out at a later point, and it linked a missense DCLRE1C variant to TCR beta V- and J-gene trimming. Most of the TCR beta V segments (in an earlier analysis) were productive either about 87% or about 30% of the time.

The sample was PBMCs. The origin of this receptor is a young woman in good health and CMV-seronegative.

Here the CDR3 DNA reads TGTGCCAGCAGTTTAGTAGCCAGAGATACGCAGTATTTT. It is translated as CASSLVARDTQYF. The chain links TRBV27 to TRBJ2-3; D ambiguous. CDR3 length: 13 amino acids. Trimming took 2 bases from V and 5 from J, leaving 8 bases between them. Looked up from germline, CDR1 is MNHEY and CDR2 is SMNVEV (reference sequence).